This T cell receptor beta chain was captured in a study of T cell changes during pregnancy in multiple sclerosis. TCRdb's table, derived via immunoSEQ multiplex PCR, lists solely in-frame clones and lacks some. This sample has roughly 69,000 clones, with about 91% found just once. The length of the CDR3 is 11 residues. The V segment lost 5 bases and the J segment 5 bases; nucleotides outside the gene matches: 3. CDR1 and CDR2 from the germline V gene are SQVTM and ANQGSEA. Here the sequenced sample was peripheral blood, taken after pregnancy. The chain combines TRBV29-1 with TRBJ2-7; 7 bases match TRBD2. The origin of this receptor is a female donor with multiple sclerosis, enrolled in a pregnancy study. The CDR3 here is CSVKTSDEQYF. In nucleotides, the CDR3 is TGCAGCGTTAAAACTAGCGACGAGCAGTACTTC.